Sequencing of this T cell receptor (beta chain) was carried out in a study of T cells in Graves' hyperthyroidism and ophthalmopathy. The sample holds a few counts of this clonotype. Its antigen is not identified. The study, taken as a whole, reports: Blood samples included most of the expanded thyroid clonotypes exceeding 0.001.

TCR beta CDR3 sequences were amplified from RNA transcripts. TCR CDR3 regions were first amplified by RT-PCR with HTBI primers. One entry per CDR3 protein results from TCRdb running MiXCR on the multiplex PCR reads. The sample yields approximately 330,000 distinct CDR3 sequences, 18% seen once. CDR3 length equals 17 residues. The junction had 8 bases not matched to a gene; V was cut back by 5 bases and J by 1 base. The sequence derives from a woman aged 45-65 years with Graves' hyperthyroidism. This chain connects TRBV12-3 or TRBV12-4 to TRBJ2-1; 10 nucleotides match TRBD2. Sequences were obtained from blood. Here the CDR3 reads CASSTRSGGLSYNEQFF. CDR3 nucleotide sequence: TGTGCCAGCAGTACCCGTAGCGGGGGGTTGTCCTACAATGAGCAGTTCTTC.